The following is a T cell receptor beta chain sequence with its context. Its matching antigen is unknown. The primer mix had 60 Vbeta and 13 Jbeta primers. The protocol was immunoSEQ multiplex PCR, while the TCRdb copy is restricted to in-frame clones and leaves out a portion. The profile shows about 130,000 clones, roughly 62% of them singletons. Germline CDR1 reads SGHTA; CDR2 reads FQGTGA. CDR3 length: 17 amino acids. V lost 5 bases, J lost 2 bases, and 14 bases stayed unmatched. This sample is drawn from a study of cytomegalovirus exposure and HLA in healthy donors. Regarding the study as a whole: In a later analysis, TCR beta V- and J-gene trimming was associated with a missense DCLRE1C variant. Among TCR beta chains, those listed as cytomegalovirus-associated numbered about 150. Reportedly, a later analysis found an Asian-associated ancestry cluster had fewer N-insertions than the approximately 600-donor mean.

The sequencing sample was made of PBMCs. The chain is built from TRBV7-3 and TRBJ2-7; 8 bases align to TRBD2. The clonotype comes from a man in his thirties or forties in good health and CMV-seropositive. The CDR3 DNA reads TGTGCCAGCAGCCCCGACGCTGGGACTAGATTCCCCTACGAGCAGTACTTC. The encoded protein is CASSPDAGTRFPYEQYF.